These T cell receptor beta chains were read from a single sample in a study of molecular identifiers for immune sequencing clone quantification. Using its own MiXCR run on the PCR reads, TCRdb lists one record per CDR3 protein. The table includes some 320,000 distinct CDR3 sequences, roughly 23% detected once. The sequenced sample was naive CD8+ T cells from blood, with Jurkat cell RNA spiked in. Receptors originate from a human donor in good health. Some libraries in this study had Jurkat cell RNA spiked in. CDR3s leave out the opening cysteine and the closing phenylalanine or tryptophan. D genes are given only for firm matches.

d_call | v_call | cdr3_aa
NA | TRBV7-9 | ASSPFNYGYT
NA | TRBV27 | ASSSLMDGSSYNEQF
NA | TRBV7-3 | ASSSRSDNQETQY
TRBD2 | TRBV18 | ASSLSGTSGNEQF
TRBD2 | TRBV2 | ASSPIGLAENIQY
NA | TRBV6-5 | ASSTRVYTEAF
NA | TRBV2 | ASSVSRDRNLKTQY
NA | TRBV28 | ASSREQGSWDTQY
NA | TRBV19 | ASTPMAGNYNEQF
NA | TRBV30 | AWSVFPNTGELF
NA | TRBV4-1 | ASSPETETEAF
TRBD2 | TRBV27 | ASSATGGGTYEQY
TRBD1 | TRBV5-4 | ASSPVDRVGEQY
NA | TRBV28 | ASSLVGGSQETQY
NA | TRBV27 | ASSLSPGPYNEQF
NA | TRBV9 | ASSPLGGREAF
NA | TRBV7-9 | ASSLGRGEQY
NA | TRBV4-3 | ASSQDLSGNQPQH
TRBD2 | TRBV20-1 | SAKGLADVLETQY
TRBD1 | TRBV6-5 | AGSLGQGAYGANVLT
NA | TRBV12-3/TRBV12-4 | ASSPRGYNEQF
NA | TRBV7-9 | ASSQRSGPTDTQY
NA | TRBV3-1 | ASSQDRPGASNQPQH
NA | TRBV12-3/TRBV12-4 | ASCENTEAF
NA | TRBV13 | ASSNQTKDYEQY
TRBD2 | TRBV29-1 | SAKTSGYEQY
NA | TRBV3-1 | ASSQAAGTPYLDTQY
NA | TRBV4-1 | ASSQRTENTGELF
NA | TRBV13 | ASSSVINTEAF
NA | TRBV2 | ASTEGSAYSYEQY
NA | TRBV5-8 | ASSLLLTMGTWNTEAF
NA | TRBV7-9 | ASSLAGLIETQY